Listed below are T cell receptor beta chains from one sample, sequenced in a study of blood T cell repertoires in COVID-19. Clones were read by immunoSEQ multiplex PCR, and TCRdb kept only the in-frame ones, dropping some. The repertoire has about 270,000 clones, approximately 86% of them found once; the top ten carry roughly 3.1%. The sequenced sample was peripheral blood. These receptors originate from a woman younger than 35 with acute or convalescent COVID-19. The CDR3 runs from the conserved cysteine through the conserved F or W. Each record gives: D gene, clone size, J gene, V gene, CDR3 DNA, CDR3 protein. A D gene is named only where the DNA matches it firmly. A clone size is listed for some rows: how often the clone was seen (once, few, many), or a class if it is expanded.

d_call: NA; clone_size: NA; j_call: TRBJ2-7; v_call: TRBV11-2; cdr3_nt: TGTGCCAGCAGCTTAGGGTACAGCGGCAACGAGCAGTACTTC; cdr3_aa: CASSLGYSGNEQYF
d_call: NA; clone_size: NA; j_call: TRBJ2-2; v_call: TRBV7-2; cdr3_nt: TGTGCCAGCAGCCAACTTAAGGGGGGGGACACCGGGGAGCTGTTTTTT; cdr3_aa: CASSQLKGGDTGELFF
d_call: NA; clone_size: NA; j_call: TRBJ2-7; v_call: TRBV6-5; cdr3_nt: TGTGCCAGCAGTTACCGGCCGGGGGTCTACGAGCAGTACTTC; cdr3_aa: CASSYRPGVYEQYF
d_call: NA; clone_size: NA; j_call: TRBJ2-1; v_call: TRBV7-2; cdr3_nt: TGTGCCAGCAGCTTAAGGGGGGGGCGGGCCTGGGTCAATGAGCAGTTCTTC; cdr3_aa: CASSLRGGRAWVNEQFF
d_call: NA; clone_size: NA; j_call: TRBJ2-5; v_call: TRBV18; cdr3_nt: TGTGCCAGCTCACCACCAAGTTGGCAGCAAGAGACCCAGTACTTC; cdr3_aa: CASSPPSWQQETQYF
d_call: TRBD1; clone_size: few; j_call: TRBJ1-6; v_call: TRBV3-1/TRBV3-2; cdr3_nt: TGTGCCAGCAGCCCCAACCCGGGACAGGGCGACTCACCCCTCCACTTT; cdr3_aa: CASSPNPGQGDSPLHF
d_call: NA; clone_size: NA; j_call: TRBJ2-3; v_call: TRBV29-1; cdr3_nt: TGCAGCGTTCATCCGGGAGGCACAGATACGCAGTATTTT; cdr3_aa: CSVHPGGTDTQYF
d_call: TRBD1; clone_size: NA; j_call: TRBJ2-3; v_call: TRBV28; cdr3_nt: TGTGCCAGCATGGCCCCGGACAGGGGCACAGATACGCAGTATTTT; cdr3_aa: CASMAPDRGTDTQYF
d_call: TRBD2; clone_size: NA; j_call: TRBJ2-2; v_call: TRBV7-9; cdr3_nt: TGTGCCAGCAGCCGACTAGCGGGTCACACCGGGGAGCTGTTTTTT; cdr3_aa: CASSRLAGHTGELFF
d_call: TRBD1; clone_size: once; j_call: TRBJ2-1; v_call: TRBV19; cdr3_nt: TGTGCCAGTAGTGGGGGAGAGGGGGCAAGTGAGCAGTTCTTC; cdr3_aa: CASSGGEGASEQFF
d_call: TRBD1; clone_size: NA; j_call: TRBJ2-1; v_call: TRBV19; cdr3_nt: TGTGCCAGTAGTGCCCCGGACAGGGGTCCCTACAATGAGCAGTTCTTC; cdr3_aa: CASSAPDRGPYNEQFF
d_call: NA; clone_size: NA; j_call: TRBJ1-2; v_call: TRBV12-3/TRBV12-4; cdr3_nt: TGTGCCAGCAGTTTAGGATCGGGCTATGGCTACACCTTC; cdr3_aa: CASSLGSGYGYTF
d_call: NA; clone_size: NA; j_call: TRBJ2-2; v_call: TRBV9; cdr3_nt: TGTGCCAGCAGCGTAGGGGGGCAGGCCGGGGAGCTGTTTTTT; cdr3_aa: CASSVGGQAGELFF
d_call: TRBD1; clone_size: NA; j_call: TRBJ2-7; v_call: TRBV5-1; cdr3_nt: TGCGCCAGCAGCTTGGGGGGGACAGGTGTCTCCTACGAGCAGTACTTC; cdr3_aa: CASSLGGTGVSYEQYF
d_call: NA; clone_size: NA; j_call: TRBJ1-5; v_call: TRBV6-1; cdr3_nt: TGTGCCAGCAGTGAACACGACAGCTTCAATCAGCCCCAGCATTTT; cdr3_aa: CASSEHDSFNQPQHF
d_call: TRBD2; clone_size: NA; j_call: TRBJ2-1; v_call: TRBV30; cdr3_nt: TGTGCCTGGAGCGGACTAGGCGATGAGCAGTTCTTC; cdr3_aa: CAWSGLGDEQFF
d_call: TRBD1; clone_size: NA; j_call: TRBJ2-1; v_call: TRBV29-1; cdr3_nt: TGCAGCGTTGTAGGGACAGGATACAATGAGCAGTTCTTC; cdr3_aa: CSVVGTGYNEQFF
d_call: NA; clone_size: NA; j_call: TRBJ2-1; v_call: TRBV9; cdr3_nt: TGTGCCAGCAGCGTAGCTGGCCGGAGCTCCTACAATGAGCAGTTCTTC; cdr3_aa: CASSVAGRSSYNEQFF
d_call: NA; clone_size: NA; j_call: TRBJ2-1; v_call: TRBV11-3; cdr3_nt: TGTGCCAGCAGCTTAGATCCCGGGGATGTGGCTTACAATGAGCAGTTCTTC; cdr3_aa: CASSLDPGDVAYNEQFF
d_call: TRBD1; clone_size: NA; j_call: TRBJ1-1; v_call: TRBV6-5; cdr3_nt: TGTGCCAGCAGGATAGACAGGGTTTACGCTTTCTTT; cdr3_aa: CASRIDRVYAFF
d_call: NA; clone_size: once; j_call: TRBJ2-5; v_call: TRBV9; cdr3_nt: TGTGCCAGCAGCGTAGGTGGCAGGGGACCTTTGGCCCAGTACTTC; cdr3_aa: CASSVGGRGPLAQYF
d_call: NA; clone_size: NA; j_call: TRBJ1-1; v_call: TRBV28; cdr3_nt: TGTGCCAGCAGTCTGAACCCAGGGTTGGGGAACACTGAAGCTTTCTTT; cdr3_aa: CASSLNPGLGNTEAFF
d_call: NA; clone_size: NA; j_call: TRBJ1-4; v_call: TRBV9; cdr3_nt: TGTGCCAGCAGCCCCCGACATCCTAATGAAAAACTGTTTTTT; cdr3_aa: CASSPRHPNEKLFF
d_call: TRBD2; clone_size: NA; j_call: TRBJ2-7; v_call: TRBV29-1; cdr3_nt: TGCAGCGTTGGATACGGGACTAGCGGATCTAACGAGCAGTACTTC; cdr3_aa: CSVGYGTSGSNEQYF
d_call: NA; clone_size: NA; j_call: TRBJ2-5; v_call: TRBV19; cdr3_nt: TGTGCCAGTAGTACTGGACCCGGGAAGGGGGCCCAGTACTTC; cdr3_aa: CASSTGPGKGAQYF
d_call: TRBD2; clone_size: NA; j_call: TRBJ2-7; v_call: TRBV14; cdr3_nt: TGTGCCAGCAGCCAAGCCCCCCCCACCGTAGCGGGAGGGAATGACTACGAGCAGTACTTC; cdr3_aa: CASSQAPPTVAGGNDYEQYF
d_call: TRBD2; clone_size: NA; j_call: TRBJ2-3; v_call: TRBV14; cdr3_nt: TGTGCCAGCAGCCAAGACCGGACTAGCGGGAGCACAGATACGCAGTATTTT; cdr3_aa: CASSQDRTSGSTDTQYF
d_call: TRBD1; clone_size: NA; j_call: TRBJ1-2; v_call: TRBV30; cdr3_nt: TGTGCCTGGAGTTTGGACAGGGGTTACTATGGCTACACCTTC; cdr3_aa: CAWSLDRGYYGYTF
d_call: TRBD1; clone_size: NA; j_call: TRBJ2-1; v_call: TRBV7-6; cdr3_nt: TGTGCCAGCAGCCCCTGGTCAGTCCCGGGACAGGGAATGACGAATGAGCAGTTCTTC; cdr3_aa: CASSPWSVPGQGMTNEQFF
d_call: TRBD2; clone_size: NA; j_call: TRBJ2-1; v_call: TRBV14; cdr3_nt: TGTGCCAGCAGCCACTGGGAGGGCGCCGACAATGAGCAGTTCTTC; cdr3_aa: CASSHWEGADNEQFF
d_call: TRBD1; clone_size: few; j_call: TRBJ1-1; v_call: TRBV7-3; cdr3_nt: TGTGCCAGCATAGGGACAGGGTATACTGAAGCTTTCTTT; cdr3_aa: CASIGTGYTEAFF
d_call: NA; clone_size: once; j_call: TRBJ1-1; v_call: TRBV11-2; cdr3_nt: TGTGCCAGCAGCCCCGAGGGTTCCACTGAAGCTTTCTTT; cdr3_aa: CASSPEGSTEAFF
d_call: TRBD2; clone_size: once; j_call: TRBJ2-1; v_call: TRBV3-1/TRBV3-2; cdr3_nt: TGTGCCAGCAGCCAAGATCAGTGGGGAGCGGGAGGGCCAAATGAGCAGTTCTTC; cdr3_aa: CASSQDQWGAGGPNEQFF
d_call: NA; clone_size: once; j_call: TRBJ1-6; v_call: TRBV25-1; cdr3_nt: TGTGCCAGCAGCCGGAGCTCCTATAATTCACCCCTCCACTTT; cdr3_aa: CASSRSSYNSPLHF
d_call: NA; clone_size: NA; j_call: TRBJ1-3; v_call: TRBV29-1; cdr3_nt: TGCAGCGTTGAACCAGAAACTGGAAACACCATATATTTT; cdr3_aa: CSVEPETGNTIYF
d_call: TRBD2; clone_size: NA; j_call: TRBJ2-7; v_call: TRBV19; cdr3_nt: TGTGCCAGTAGTATAACCCTAGGCGGGAGCTCCTACGAGCAGTACTTC; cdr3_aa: CASSITLGGSSYEQYF
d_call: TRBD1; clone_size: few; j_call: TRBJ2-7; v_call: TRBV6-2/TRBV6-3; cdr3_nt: TGTGCCAGCAGTAAGGGACAGAACTACGAGCAGTACTTC; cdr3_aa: CASSKGQNYEQYF
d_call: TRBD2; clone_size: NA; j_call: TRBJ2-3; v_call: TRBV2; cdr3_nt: TGTGCCAGCAGACCTGGACTAGCAAACTGGGATACGCAGTATTTT; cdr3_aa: CASRPGLANWDTQYF
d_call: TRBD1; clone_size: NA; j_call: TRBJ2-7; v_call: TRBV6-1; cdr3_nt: TGTGCCAGCAGTGAGAATAACAGGGGTGGAGAGCAGTACTTC; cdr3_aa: CASSENNRGGEQYF
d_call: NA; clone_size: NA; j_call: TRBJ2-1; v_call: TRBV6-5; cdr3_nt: TGTGCCAGCGGGGCGAGAAGCTCCTACAATGAGCAGTTCTTC; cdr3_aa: CASGARSSYNEQFF
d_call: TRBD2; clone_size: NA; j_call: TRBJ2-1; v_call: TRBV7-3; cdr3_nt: TGTGCCAGCAGCCTACTAGCGGGAGAGAGGAATGAGCAGTTCTTC; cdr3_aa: CASSLLAGERNEQFF
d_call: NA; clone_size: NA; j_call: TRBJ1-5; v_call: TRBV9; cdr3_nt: TGTGCCAGCAGCGTAGGAGGGTTGGGTCAGCCCCAGCATTTT; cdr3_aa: CASSVGGLGQPQHF
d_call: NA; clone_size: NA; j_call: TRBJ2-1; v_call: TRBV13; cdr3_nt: TGTGCCAGCAGCTTAGCACAGGGAGGGGGCAATGAGCAGTTCTTC; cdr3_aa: CASSLAQGGGNEQFF